This T cell receptor (beta chain) was sequenced during a study of T cell responses to AZD1222 COVID-19 vaccine. Both about-4-week and about-12-week second-dose recipients were combined. Profiling relied on immunoSEQ multiplex PCR, and the TCRdb table lists in-frame clones only, not all of them. This sample has tens of thousands of clones, with 80% to 95% found just once. The V end was cut by 6 bases, the J end by 4 bases, with 18 bases between. Germline assignment: CDR1 SNHLY and CDR2 FYNNEI. This CDR3 is 15 amino acids long. Sequenced here: peripheral blood, sampled 28 days after the second AZD1222 dose. This TCR derives from an adult who received the AZD1222 COVID-19 vaccine. The chain combines TRBV2 with TRBJ1-2, with a weak D call TRBD1 (6 bases). CDR3 DNA sequence: TGTGCCAGCAGCACCCGGGGGGGGGCGGGCTATGGCTACACCTTC. Translated, it gives CASSTRGGAGYGYTF.